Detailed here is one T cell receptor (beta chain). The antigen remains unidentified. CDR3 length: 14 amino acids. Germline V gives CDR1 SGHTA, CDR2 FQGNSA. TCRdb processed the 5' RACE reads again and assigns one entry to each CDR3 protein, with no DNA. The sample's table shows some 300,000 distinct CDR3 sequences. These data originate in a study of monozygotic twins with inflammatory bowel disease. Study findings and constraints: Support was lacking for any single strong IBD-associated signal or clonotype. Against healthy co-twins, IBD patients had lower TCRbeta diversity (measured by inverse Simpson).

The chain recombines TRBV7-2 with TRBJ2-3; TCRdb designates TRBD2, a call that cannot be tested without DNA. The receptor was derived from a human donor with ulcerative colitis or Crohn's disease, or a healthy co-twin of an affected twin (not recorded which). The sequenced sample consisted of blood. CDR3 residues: CASSAASVTDTQYF.